This TCR beta chain emerged from a study of monozygotic twins with inflammatory bowel disease. TCRdb re-called the 5' RACE reads and gives one entry per CDR3 protein, without DNA. This sample contains 88,000 or so distinct CDR3 sequences. The clonotype was recovered from a human donor with ulcerative colitis or Crohn's disease, or a healthy co-twin of an affected twin (not recorded which). The sequenced sample was blood.

The CDR3 loop reads CSATGGGAFGGGGYTF. The chain employs TRBV20-1 and TRBJ1-2; TCRdb proposes TRBD1, but this gene call is untestable without DNA. Germline CDR1 and CDR2: DFQATT and SNEGSKA (reference sequence). The CDR3 runs to 16 residues.